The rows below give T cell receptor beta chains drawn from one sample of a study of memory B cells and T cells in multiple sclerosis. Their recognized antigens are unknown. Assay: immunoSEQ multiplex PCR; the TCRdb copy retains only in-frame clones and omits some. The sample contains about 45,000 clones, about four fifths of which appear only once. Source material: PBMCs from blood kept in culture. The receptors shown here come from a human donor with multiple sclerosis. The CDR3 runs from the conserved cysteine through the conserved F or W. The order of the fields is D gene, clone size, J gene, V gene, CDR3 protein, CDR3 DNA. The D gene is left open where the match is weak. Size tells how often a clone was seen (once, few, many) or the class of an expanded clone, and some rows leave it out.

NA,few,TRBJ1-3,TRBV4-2,CASSQGTGSGNTIYF,TGTGCCAGCAGCCAAGGGACGGGCTCTGGAAACACCATATATTTT
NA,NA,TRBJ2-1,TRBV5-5,CASRGVHNEQFF,TGTGCCAGCAGGGGGGTCCACAATGAGCAGTTCTTC
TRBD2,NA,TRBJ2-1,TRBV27,CASSLEGLAGNEQFF,TGTGCCAGCAGCCTCGAGGGACTAGCGGGTAATGAGCAGTTCTTC
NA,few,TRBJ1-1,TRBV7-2,CASSLVLDIEAFF,TGTGCCAGCAGCTTAGTATTGGACATTGAAGCTTTCTTT
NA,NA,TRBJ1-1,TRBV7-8,CASSSGTTEAFF,TGTGCCAGCAGTTCAGGGACCACTGAAGCTTTCTTT
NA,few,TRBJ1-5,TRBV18,CASSPEAPGGNQPQHF,TGTGCCAGCTCACCAGAGGCCCCAGGAGGCAATCAGCCCCAGCATTTT
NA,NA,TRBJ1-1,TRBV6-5,CASSYGGLDEAFF,TGTGCCAGCAGTTACGGGGGCCTCGATGAAGCTTTCTTT
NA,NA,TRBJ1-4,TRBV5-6,CASSPFGFEEKLFF,TGTGCCAGCAGCCCTTTTGGGTTCGAAGAAAAACTGTTTTTT
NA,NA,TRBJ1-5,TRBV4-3,CASSQDSRGGSNQPQHF,TGCGCCAGCAGCCAAGATAGTCGCGGGGGCAGCAATCAGCCCCAGCATTTT
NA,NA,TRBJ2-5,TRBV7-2,CASSSTYKGPGETQYF,TGTGCCAGCAGCTCCACGTATAAGGGGCCTGGAGAGACCCAGTACTTC
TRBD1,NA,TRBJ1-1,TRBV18,CASSHETGGNTEAFF,TGTGCCAGCTCACACGAAACAGGGGGGAACACTGAAGCTTTCTTT
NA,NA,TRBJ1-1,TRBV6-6,CASKRNTEAFF,TGTGCCAGCAAGAGGAACACTGAAGCTTTCTTT
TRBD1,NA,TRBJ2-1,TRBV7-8,CASSLRGVGQGGNEQFF,TGTGCCAGCAGCTTAAGGGGGGTGGGACAGGGCGGCAATGAGCAGTTCTTC
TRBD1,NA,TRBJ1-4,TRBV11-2,CASSLAGRGDEKLFF,TGTGCCAGCAGCTTAGCGGGCAGGGGGGATGAAAAACTGTTTTTT
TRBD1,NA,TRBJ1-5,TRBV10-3,CAISDGRGSNQPQHF,TGTGCCATCAGTGATGGCAGGGGGAGCAATCAGCCCCAGCATTTT
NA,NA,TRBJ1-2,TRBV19,CASTLGQGGYGYTF,TGTGCCAGTACCCTCGGGCAGGGTGGCTATGGCTACACCTTC
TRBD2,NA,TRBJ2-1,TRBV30,CAWSLERGGKNEQFF,TGTGCCTGGAGTCTGGAGCGCGGGGGGAAGAATGAGCAGTTCTTC
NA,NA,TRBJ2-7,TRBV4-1,CASSQEWKGATYEQYF,TGCGCCAGCAGCCAAGAGTGGAAGGGCGCAACCTACGAGCAGTACTTC
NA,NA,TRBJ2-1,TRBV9,CASSQIPGIREQFF,TGTGCCAGCAGCCAAATTCCTGGGATTAGGGAGCAGTTCTTC
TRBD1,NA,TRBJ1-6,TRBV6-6,CAGGQGINSPLHF,TGTGCCGGCGGACAGGGGATCAATTCACCCCTCCACTTT
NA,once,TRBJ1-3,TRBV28,CASSPYPGPEPGNTIYF,TGTGCCAGCAGTCCATACCCAGGGCCTGAGCCTGGAAACACCATATATTTT
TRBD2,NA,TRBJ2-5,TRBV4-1,CASSPFTLSGGETQYF,TGCGCCAGCAGCCCCTTCACCCTTTCCGGGGGGGAGACCCAGTACTTC
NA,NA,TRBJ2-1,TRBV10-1,CASSVDRSKYNEQFF,TGCGCCAGCAGTGTTGACAGGTCGAAGTACAATGAGCAGTTCTTC
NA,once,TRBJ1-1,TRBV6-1,CATSNTEAFF,TGTGCCACCTCGAACACTGAAGCTTTCTTT
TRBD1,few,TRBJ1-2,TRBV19,CASSFPGQGNYGYTF,TGTGCCAGTAGTTTCCCCGGACAGGGGAACTATGGCTACACCTTC
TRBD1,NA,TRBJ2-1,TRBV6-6,CASSFRTGSNEQFF,TGTGCCAGCAGTTTCCGGACAGGGAGTAATGAGCAGTTCTTC
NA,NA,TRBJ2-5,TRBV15,CATSGKSPQETQYF,TGTGCCACCAGCGGAAAGAGTCCCCAAGAGACCCAGTACTTC
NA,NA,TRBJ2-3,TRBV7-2,CASSLALQGTDTQYF,TGTGCCAGCAGCTTAGCGCTCCAGGGCACAGATACGCAGTATTTT
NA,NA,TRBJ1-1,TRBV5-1,CASSYGGSYTEAFF,TGCGCCAGCAGCTACGGTGGGTCCTACACTGAAGCTTTCTTT
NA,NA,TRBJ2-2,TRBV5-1,CASSNGGGLAGELFF,TGCGCCAGCAGCAATGGTGGAGGATTAGCGGGGGAGCTGTTTTTT
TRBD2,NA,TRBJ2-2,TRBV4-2,CASSRDYLNTGELFF,TGTGCCAGCAGCCGGGACTACCTGAACACCGGGGAGCTGTTTTTT
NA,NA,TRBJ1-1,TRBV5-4,CASSPRQNTEAFF,TGTGCCAGCAGCCCAAGACAGAACACTGAAGCTTTCTTT
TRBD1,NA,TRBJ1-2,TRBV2,CASSPSSGTDGGYTF,TGTGCCAGCAGCCCTTCTTCCGGGACAGATGGTGGCTACACCTTC
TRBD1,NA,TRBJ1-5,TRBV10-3,CAISPGTGGNQPQHF,TGTGCCATCAGTCCCGGGACAGGGGGCAATCAGCCCCAGCATTTT
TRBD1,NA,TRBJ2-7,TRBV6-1,CAGWDRVNEQYF,TGTGCCGGTTGGGACAGGGTCAACGAGCAGTACTTC
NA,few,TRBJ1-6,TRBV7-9,CASSSGERINNSPLHF,TGTGCCAGCAGCTCAGGGGAGCGTATAAATAATTCACCCCTCCACTTT
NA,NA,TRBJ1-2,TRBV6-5,CASSYDRPVTAHGYTF,TGTGCCAGCAGTTACGATCGGCCCGTGACAGCCCATGGCTACACCTTC
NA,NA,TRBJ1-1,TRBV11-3,CASSLDGRLNTEAFF,TGTGCCAGCAGCTTGGATGGACGGCTGAACACTGAAGCTTTCTTT
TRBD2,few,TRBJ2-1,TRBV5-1,CASSLGAGGLYNEQFF,TGCGCCAGCAGCTTGGGAGCGGGGGGGCTCTACAATGAGCAGTTCTTC
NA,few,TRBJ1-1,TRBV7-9,CASSFTSNTEAFF,TGTGCCAGCAGCTTTACATCTAACACTGAAGCTTTCTTT
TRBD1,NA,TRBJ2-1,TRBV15,CATSRGRQGSMHEQFF,TGTGCCACCAGCAGAGGTAGACAGGGAAGTATGCATGAGCAGTTCTTC
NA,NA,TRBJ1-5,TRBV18,CASSPHTNQPQHF,TGTGCCAGCTCTCCTCATACTAATCAGCCCCAGCATTTT
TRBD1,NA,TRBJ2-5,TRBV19,CASSMGDRVLQTQYF,TGTGCCAGTAGTATGGGGGACAGGGTCCTTCAGACCCAGTACTTC
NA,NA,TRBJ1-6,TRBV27,CASSLTGDQGSPLHF,TGTGCCAGCAGTTTAACCGGGGATCAGGGTTCACCCCTCCACTTT
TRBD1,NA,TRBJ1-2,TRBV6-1,CASSEGRTGDYGYTF,TGTGCCAGCAGTGAAGGGAGGACAGGGGACTATGGCTACACCTTC
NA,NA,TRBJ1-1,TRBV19,CASSTSPNTEAFF,TGTGCCAGTAGTACCTCCCCGAACACTGAAGCTTTCTTT
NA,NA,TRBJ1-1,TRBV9,CASSAYTDGNTEAFF,TGTGCCAGCAGCGCTTATACGGACGGGAACACTGAAGCTTTCTTT
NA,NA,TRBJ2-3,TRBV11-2,CASSHWSGGVDTQYF,TGTGCCAGCAGCCACTGGAGTGGGGGTGTAGATACGCAGTATTTT
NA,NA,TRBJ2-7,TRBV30,CAWSAGIEQYF,TGTGCCTGGAGTGCAGGGATCGAGCAGTACTTC
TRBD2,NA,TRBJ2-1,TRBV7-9,CASSPYGLASSYNEQFF,TGTGCCAGCAGCCCCTATGGACTAGCGAGCTCCTACAATGAGCAGTTCTTC
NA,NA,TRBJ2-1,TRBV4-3,CASSQDLGRGSYNEQFF,TGCGCCAGCAGCCAAGATCTTGGACGGGGCTCCTACAATGAGCAGTTCTTC
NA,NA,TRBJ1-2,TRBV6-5,CASSQGSRGYTF,TGTGCCAGCAGTCAGGGAAGCCGGGGCTACACCTTC
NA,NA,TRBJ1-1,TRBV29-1,CSVQRFPEGEAFF,TGCAGCGTCCAGCGGTTCCCCGAGGGTGAAGCTTTCTTT
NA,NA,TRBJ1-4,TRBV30,CAWKGPGGEKLFF,TGTGCCTGGAAAGGGCCAGGTGGTGAAAAACTGTTTTTT
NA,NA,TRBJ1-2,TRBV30,CAWSGGNYGYTF,TGTGCCTGGAGTGGAGGGAACTATGGCTACACCTTC